These 24 T cell receptor beta chains originate from one sample sequenced in a study of cytomegalovirus exposure and HLA in healthy donors. 60 Vbeta and 13 Jbeta primers were used in PCR. Only in-frame clones appear in the TCRdb table, and some are missing; sequencing was by immunoSEQ multiplex PCR. Of under 200,000 clones listed, 60% to 85% are singletons. The sequencing sample was made of PBMCs. The receptor source for this set is a woman between 50 and 59 years old in good health and CMV-seropositive.

The chain uses TRBV5-1 and TRBJ1-6; 10 nucleotides line up with TRBD1. Trimming removed 5 bases from V and 7 bases from J; junction bases left unmatched: 3. In germline, CDR1 is SGHRS, CDR2 YFSETQ. This CDR3 has 14 residues. The chain's CDR3 is CASRLDRGNSPLHF. For the CDR3, the DNA is TGCGCCAGCAGGCTGGACAGGGGGAATTCACCCCTCCACTTT.

On this clone: Mismatch with germline at one junction end may stem from a read error. This sequence joins TRBV7-9 and TRBJ1-2, with a possible D match to TRBD1 (6 bases). In germline, CDR1 is SEHNR, CDR2 FQNEAQ (reference sequence). This CDR3 is 12 amino acids long. CDR3 in amino acids: CSSSPGESGYTF. The CDR3 bases are TGTTCCAGCAGCCCAGGGGAAAGCGGCTACACCTTC.

The J gene is TRBJ2-2, the V gene TRBV30, with 7 bases matching TRBD2. This CDR3 has 16 residues. The germline CDR1 and CDR2 sequences are GTSNPN and SVGIG (reference sequence). Trimming cost V 0 bases and J 4 bases; bases outside gene matches: 8. The CDR3 DNA reads TGTGCCTGGAGTGTAGGGACTACCTCGGTCACCGGGGAGCTGTTTTTT. Its translation is CAWSVGTTSVTGELFF.

This sequence joins TRBV4-1 and TRBJ2-2, with 9 positions matching TRBD2. There are 18 residues in the CDR3. CDR1 and CDR2 from the germline V gene are MGHRA and YSYEKL. V lost 2 bases, J lost 0 bases, and 7 bases stayed unmatched. Here the CDR3 reads CASSQTQRGATNTGELFF. The CDR3 DNA follows: TGCGCCAGCAGCCAAACCCAGCGGGGGGCGACGAACACCGGGGAGCTGTTTTTT.

In this sample, this clone turned up a few times. This sequence joins TRBV6-1 and TRBJ2-7; TRBD1 matches at 9 bases. Germline V gives CDR1 MNHNS, CDR2 SASEGT. This CDR3 is built from 14 residues. Germline trimming cut 7 bases from V and 2 bases from J; bases unmatched to any gene: 6. The CDR3 region is CASKSGQGAYEQYF. The CDR3 DNA follows: TGTGCCAGCAAATCGGGACAGGGAGCCTACGAGCAGTACTTC.

This clone was seen a few times. The genes are TRBV5-5 and TRBJ2-7; D remains ambiguous. Trimming took 1 base from V and 0 from J, leaving 11 bases between them. The CDR3 has 15 amino acids. Germline lookup yields CDR1 SGHKS and CDR2 YYEKEE (reference sequence). DNA of the CDR3: TGTGCCAGCAGCTTGACGCCAGGAAGCTCCTACGAGCAGTACTTC. This gives the protein CASSLTPGSSYEQYF. The full variable domain, with the rest looked up from reference TRBV5-5 and TRBJ2-7, is DAGVTQSPTHLIKTRGQQVTLRCSPISGHKSVSWYQQVLGQGPQFIFQYYEKEERGRGNFPDRFSARQFPNYSSELNVNALLLGDSALYLCASSLTPGSSYEQYFGPGTRLTVT.

The rearrangement links TRBV6-1 to TRBJ1-2; 8 bases match TRBD1. After removal of 11 bases from V and 8 bases from J, the junction contained 7 bases not matched to a gene. The CDR3 is 11 amino acids. CDR1 is MNHNS and CDR2 is SASEGT in the germline V gene. The CDR3 DNA reads TGTGCCGTCACCCCAGGGGGCGGCTACACCTTC. This encodes CAVTPGGGYTF.

The chain is built from TRBV30 and TRBJ1-2; D gene uncertain. CDR3 size: 15 residues. V gave up 1 base and J gave up 4 bases, with 16 bases separating them. The germline V gene has CDR1 GTSNPN and CDR2 SVGIG (reference sequence). The DNA for the CDR3 is TGTGCCTGGAGTGCCACCTTAGGAAGGAGCTATGGCTACACCTTC. This encodes CAWSATLGRSYGYTF.

The CDR3 DNA follows: TGTGCCAGCTCACCCTCGGGGGCGGGGGCCACCTACGAGCAGTACTTC. Its protein product is CASSPSGAGATYEQYF. The chain is built from TRBV18 and TRBJ2-7; D may be TRBD2 (7 bases). CDR1 is KGHSH and CDR2 is LQKENI in the germline V gene. CDR3 length: 16 amino acids. V gave up 3 bases and J gave up 2 bases, with 17 bases separating them.

The chain is built from TRBV2 and TRBJ2-4; 7 bases are a match to TRBD1. J lost 8 bases, V lost 5 bases, and 6 bases had no gene match. The CDR3 loop spans 13 amino acids. CDR1 SNHLY and CDR2 FYNNEI come from the germline V gene. DNA for the CDR3: TGTGCCAGCAGTTGGCAGGGGGTGGACATTCAGTACTTC. Protein product: CASSWQGVDIQYF. Variable domain in full (rest from reference TRBV2 and TRBJ2-4): EPEVTQTPSHQVTQMGQEVILRCVPISNHLYFYWYRQILGQKVEFLVSFYNNEISEKSEIFDDQFSVERPDGSNFTLKIRSTKLEDSAMYFCASSWQGVDIQYFGAGTRLSVL.

The chain combines TRBV5-6 with TRBJ2-5; D is ambiguous. The J call may not be correct, given that the DNA end is closer to TRBJ2-7. The CDR3 is made up of 12 amino acids. Per germline, CDR1 SGHDT and CDR2 YYEEEE. CDR3 coding DNA: TGTGCCAGCAGCCTTCAGGACTACGAGCAGTACTTC. Residues: CASSLQDYEQYF.

This clone is a singleton in its sample. The rearrangement joins TRBV19 to TRBJ2-6, with 9 nucleotides matching TRBD1. J gave up 0 bases and V 2 bases, and 8 bases lay outside the gene matches. This CDR3 is built from 19 residues. CDR1 and CDR2 from the germline V gene are LNHDA and SQIVND (reference sequence). The CDR3 loop is CASSILGQGISSGANVLTF. As DNA, the CDR3 is TGTGCCAGTAGTATATTGGGACAGGGTATCTCCTCTGGGGCCAACGTCCTGACTTTC. Together with reference TRBV19 and TRBJ2-6, the CDR3 gives the full variable domain: DGGITQSPKYLFRKEGQNVTLSCEQNLNHDAMYWYRQDPGQGLRLIYYSQIVNDFQKGDIAEGYSVSREKKESFPLTVTSAQKNPTAFYLCASSILGQGISSGANVLTFGAGSRLTVL.

This rearrangement joins TRBV5-1 to TRBJ1-1; 10 nucleotides align to TRBD1. This CDR3 is 15 amino acids long. Germline-derived CDR1 and CDR2 are SGHRS and YFSETQ. Losses at the gene ends were 5 bases for V and 5 bases for J; bases not matched to a gene: 9. Here the CDR3 reads CASSPLDRGWTEAFF. Written as DNA, the CDR3 is TGCGCCAGCAGTCCTCTGGACAGGGGGTGGACTGAAGCTTTCTTT.

Worth noting for this clone: At the DNA level, this CDR3 is encoded by other sequences in the same sample as well. The gene calls are TRBV7-2 and TRBJ1-2, with D possibly being TRBD1 (6 bases). In germline, CDR1 is SGHTA, CDR2 FQGNSA. There are 15 residues in the CDR3. Deletions cut 1 base from V and 0 bases from J, with 9 bases between. CDR3 region: CASSLGTATNYGYTF. As DNA, the CDR3 is TGTGCCAGCAGCTTAGGGACAGCTACTAACTATGGCTACACCTTC. The full variable domain, rest sourced from reference TRBV7-2 and TRBJ1-2, is GAGVSQSPSNKVTEKGKDVELRCDPISGHTALYWYRQSLGQGLEFLIYFQGNSAPDKSGLPSDRFSAERTGGSVSTLTIQRTQQEDSAVYLCASSLGTATNYGYTFGSGTRLTVV.

The chain links TRBV11-2 to TRBJ1-1, with TRBD1 identical over 7 bases. The CDR3 has 16 amino acids. Losses at the gene ends were 1 base for V and 4 bases for J; bases not matched to a gene: 9. The V gene's germline CDR1 is SGHAT and CDR2 FQNNGV. The CDR3 is CASSLGKQGYRTEAFF. The DNA of the CDR3 is TGTGCCAGCAGCTTAGGAAAACAGGGGTATCGCACTGAAGCTTTCTTT.

This clone was seen only once. CDR3 in DNA: TGTGCCAGCAGCTCCCGGACTGGGTCGCACGAGCATGAGCAGTTCTTC. Protein: CASSSRTGSHEHEQFF. V and J are TRBV5-4 and TRBJ2-1; D possibly corresponds to TRBD2 (5 bases). The germline V gene has CDR1 SGHNT and CDR2 YYREEE (reference sequence). Trimming took off 3 bases at V and 8 bases at J, with 21 bases between the two ends. The CDR3 is made up of 16 amino acids.

Points on this clone: The same CDR3 also results from other DNA sequences found in this sample. This rearrangement joins TRBV20-1 to TRBJ1-1; no clear D. There are 11 residues in the CDR3. Germline V gene data show CDR1 as DFQATT and CDR2 as SNEGSKA (reference sequence). Trimming shortened V by 5 bases and J by 1 base, and 5 bases separated the two germline ends. CDR3 DNA sequence: TGCAGTGCTTACAGGAACACTGAAGCTTTCTTT. Its translation: CSAYRNTEAFF.

The chain is built from TRBV27 and TRBJ2-5; D is perhaps TRBD1 (6 bases). Trimming removed 1 base from V and 4 bases from J, with 13 bases in between. The CDR3 loop spans 15 amino acids. The germline V gene has CDR1 MNHEY and CDR2 SMNVEV (reference sequence). This chain's CDR3 is CASSLLTGPLETQYF. CDR3 sequence (DNA): TGTGCCAGCAGTTTATTGACAGGCCCCCTAGAGACCCAGTACTTC.

This rearrangement joins TRBV10-3 to TRBJ2-3, with 8 positions matching TRBD2. J gave up 4 bases and V 1 base, and 7 bases lay outside the gene matches. In germline, CDR1 is ENHRY, CDR2 SYGVKD. The length of the CDR3 is 16 residues. The CDR3 is CAISEWAGGGADTQYF. The CDR3 region has the DNA TGTGCCATCAGTGAGTGGGCGGGGGGCGGAGCAGATACGCAGTATTTT.

The V call is TRBV9, the J call TRBJ2-1; 11 bases map to TRBD2. This CDR3 has 14 amino acids. CDR1 SGDLS and CDR2 YYNGEE come from the germline V gene. V lost 0 bases to trimming and J lost 14 bases; unmatched junction nucleotides: 7. DNA of the CDR3: TGTGCCAGCAGCGTAGTTGCGACTAGCGGGGAGGAGTTCTTC. Its protein product is CASSVVATSGEEFF.

CDR3 DNA: TGTGCCAGCACCGCTGCTAGCGGGGGGGTCAATGAGCAGTTCTTC. Residues: CASTAASGGVNEQFF. The chain uses TRBV6-5 and TRBJ2-1; TRBD2 matches 12 bases. The CDR3 has 15 residues. Losses at the gene ends were 7 bases for V and 6 bases for J; bases not matched to a gene: 7. Germline V CDR1 and CDR2: MNHEY, SVGAGI.

This rearrangement joins TRBV6-6 to TRBJ1-4; D is undetermined. The CDR3 consists of 11 residues. The germline gives CDR1 MNHNY, CDR2 SVGAGI (reference sequence). The V gene lost 4 bases and the J gene lost 8 bases, with 5 bases spanning the gap. The CDR3 reads CASSSAEKLFF. CDR3 coding DNA: TGTGCCAGCAGTTCCGCGGAAAAACTGTTTTTT.

The rearrangement links TRBV7-9 to TRBJ1-6; 8 nucleotides line up with TRBD1. The trim removed 4 bases at V and 11 bases at J, leaving 1 base unmatched. Looked up from germline, CDR1 is SEHNR and CDR2 is FQNEAQ (reference sequence). The CDR3 loop spans 12 amino acids. The DNA for the CDR3 is TGTGCCAGCAGCTCGGGACAGGCACCCCTCCACTTT. Translated: CASSSGQAPLHF.

The rearrangement joins TRBV5-6 to TRBJ2-5; D ambiguous. V was cut by 1 base and J by 5 bases, with 3 bases left in between. The germline V gene has CDR1 SGHDT and CDR2 YYEEEE. This CDR3 contains 11 residues. The CDR3 protein is CASSLSETQYF. The CDR3 coding sequence is TGTGCCAGCAGCTTGTCGGAGACCCAGTACTTC.